A selection of T cell receptor beta chains follows, all from one sample in a study of cytomegalovirus exposure and HLA in healthy donors. Clones were sequenced by immunoSEQ multiplex PCR, and TCRdb holds only the in-frame ones, with some missing. This sample's table reports around 150,000 clones. Sequencing input: PBMCs. These receptors were taken from a man in his thirties or forties in good health and CMV-seronegative. The CDR3 runs from the conserved cysteine through the conserved F or W. The D gene is left open where the match is weak.

d_call j_call v_call cdr3_nt cdr3_aa
NA TRBJ2-1 TRBV7-9 TGTGCCAGCAGCCTACAGGCACGGTACAATGAGCAGTTCTTC CASSLQARYNEQFF
NA TRBJ1-4 TRBV9 TGTGCCAGCAGCGTACGAGCAGGGGCACTTAATGAAAAACTGTTTTTT CASSVRAGALNEKLFF
TRBD2 TRBJ2-1 TRBV5-1 TGCGCCAGCCGATCGGGGGGGGCTTTATCATTCAATGAGCAGTTCTTC CASRSGGALSFNEQFF
TRBD2 TRBJ2-2 TRBV6-6 TGTGCCAGCAGTTATAGGGCGGGAGAAACCGGGGAGCTGTTTTTT CASSYRAGETGELFF
NA TRBJ2-1 TRBV5-8 TGTGCCAGCACGGGACTCGCCTACAATGAGCAGTTCTTC CASTGLAYNEQFF
TRBD1 TRBJ1-5 TRBV25-1 TGTGCCAGCAGTGAATCCGGGACAGGGAATCAGCCCCAGCATTTT CASSESGTGNQPQHF
TRBD2 TRBJ2-1 TRBV6-4 TGTGCCAGCAGTGAGGCCGGCGCGGGAGCTAATGAGCAGTTCTTC CASSEAGAGANEQFF
TRBD1 TRBJ1-1 TRBV7-2 TGTGCCAGCAGCCAAAATCAGGGGGCTGACACTGAAGCTTTCTTT CASSQNQGADTEAFF
TRBD1 TRBJ1-2 TRBV6-6 TGTGCCAGCAGTGGACGACAGGGGGCATATGGCTACACCTTC CASSGRQGAYGYTF
NA TRBJ1-1 TRBV9 TGTGCCAGCAGCCACAGTCGGACAGCTAACACTGAAGCTTTCTTT CASSHSRTANTEAFF
NA TRBJ1-1 TRBV5-8 TGTGCCAGCAGTCTCGTGGGCCACCTGAGCACTGAAGCTTTCTTT CASSLVGHLSTEAFF
TRBD2 TRBJ2-7 TRBV7-6 TGTGCCAGCAGCTTAGCACTAGCGGGAGGGCCCAGCGAGCAGTACTTC CASSLALAGGPSEQYF
NA TRBJ1-2 TRBV27 TGTGCCAGCAGTTTCGGGGGGGGCCTAAACTATGGCTACACCTTC CASSFGGGLNYGYTF
NA TRBJ1-4 TRBV6-1 TGTGCCAGCAGTGATGCGGGGGGGAGGTCTGGAGAAAAACTGTTTTTT CASSDAGGRSGEKLFF
TRBD2 TRBJ2-7 TRBV28 TGTGCCAGCAGTTCACGTCTAGCGGGAACCTACGAGCAGTACTTC CASSSRLAGTYEQYF
NA TRBJ2-3 TRBV28 TGTGCCAGCAGGTTCCGGACAGACACAGATACGCAGTATTTT CASRFRTDTDTQYF
NA TRBJ2-7 TRBV27 TGTGCCAGCAGTCCCCGGGACACCTCCTACGAGCAGTACTTC CASSPRDTSYEQYF